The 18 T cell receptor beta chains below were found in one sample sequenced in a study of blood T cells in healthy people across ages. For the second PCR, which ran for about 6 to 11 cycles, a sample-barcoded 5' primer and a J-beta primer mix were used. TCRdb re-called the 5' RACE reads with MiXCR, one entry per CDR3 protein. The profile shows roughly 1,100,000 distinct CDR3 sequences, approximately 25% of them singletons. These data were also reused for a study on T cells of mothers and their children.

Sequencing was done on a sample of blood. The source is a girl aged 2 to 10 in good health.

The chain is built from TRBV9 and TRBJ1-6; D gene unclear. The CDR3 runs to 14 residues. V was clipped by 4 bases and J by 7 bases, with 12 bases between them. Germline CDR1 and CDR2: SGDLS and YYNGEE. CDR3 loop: CASSSPALNSPLHF. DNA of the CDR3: TGTGCCAGCAGCTCCCCGGCCCTCAATTCACCCCTCCACTTT.

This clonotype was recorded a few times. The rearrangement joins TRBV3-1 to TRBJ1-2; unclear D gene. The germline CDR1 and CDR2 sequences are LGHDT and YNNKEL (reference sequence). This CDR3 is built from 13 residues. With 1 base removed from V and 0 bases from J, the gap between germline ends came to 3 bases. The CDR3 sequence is CASSQVSNYGYTF. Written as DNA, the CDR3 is TGTGCCAGCAGCCAAGTCTCTAACTATGGCTACACCTTC.

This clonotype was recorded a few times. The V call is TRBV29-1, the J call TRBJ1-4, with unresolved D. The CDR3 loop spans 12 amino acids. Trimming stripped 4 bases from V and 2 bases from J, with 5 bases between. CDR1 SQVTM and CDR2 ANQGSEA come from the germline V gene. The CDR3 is CSVGQTNEKLFF. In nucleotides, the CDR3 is TGCAGCGTTGGGCAGACTAATGAAAAACTGTTTTTT.

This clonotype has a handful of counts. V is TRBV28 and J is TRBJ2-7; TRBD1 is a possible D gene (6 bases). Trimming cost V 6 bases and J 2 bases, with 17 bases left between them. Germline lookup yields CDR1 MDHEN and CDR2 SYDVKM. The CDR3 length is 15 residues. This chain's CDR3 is CASSPGTSSTYEQYF. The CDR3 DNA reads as TGTGCCAGCAGCCCGGGGACATCTTCCACCTACGAGCAGTACTTC.

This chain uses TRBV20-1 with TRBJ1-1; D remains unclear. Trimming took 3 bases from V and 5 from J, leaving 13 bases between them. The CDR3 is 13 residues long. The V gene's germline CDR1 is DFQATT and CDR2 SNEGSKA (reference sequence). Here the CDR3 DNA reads TGCAGTGCTAGTGAGCCCGGGAGTACTGAAGCTTTCTTT. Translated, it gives CSASEPGSTEAFF.

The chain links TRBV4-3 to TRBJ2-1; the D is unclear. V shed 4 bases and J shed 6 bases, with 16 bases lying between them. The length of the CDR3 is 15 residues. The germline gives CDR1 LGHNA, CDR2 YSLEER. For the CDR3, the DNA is TGCGCCAGCAGCCGAGACCCCGGCTGGAGCAATGAGCAGTTCTTC. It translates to CASSRDPGWSNEQFF.

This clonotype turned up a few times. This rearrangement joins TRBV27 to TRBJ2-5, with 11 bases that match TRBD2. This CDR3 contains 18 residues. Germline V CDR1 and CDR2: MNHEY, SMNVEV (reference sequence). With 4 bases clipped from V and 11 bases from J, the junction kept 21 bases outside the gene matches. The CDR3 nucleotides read TGTGCCAGCAGTTCAATCCTAGCGGGGGGCCCCGTCGGTTCGGAGCAGTACTTC. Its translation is CASSSILAGGPVGSEQYF.

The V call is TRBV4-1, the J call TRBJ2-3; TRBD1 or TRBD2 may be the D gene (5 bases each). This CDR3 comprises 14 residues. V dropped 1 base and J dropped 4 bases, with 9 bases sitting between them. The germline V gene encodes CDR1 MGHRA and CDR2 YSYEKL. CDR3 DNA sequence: TGCGCCAGCAGCCAAGTCGGGGCGTCAGATACGCAGTATTTT. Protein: CASSQVGASDTQYF.

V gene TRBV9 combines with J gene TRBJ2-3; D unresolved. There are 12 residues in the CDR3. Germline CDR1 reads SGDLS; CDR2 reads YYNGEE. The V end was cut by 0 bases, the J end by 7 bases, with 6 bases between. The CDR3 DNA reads TGTGCCAGCAGCGTAGATACTTATACGCAGTATTTT. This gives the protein CASSVDTYTQYF. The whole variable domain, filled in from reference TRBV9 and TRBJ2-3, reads DSGVTQTPKHLITATGQRVTLRCSPRSGDLSVYWYQQSLDQGLQFLIQYYNGEERAKGNILERFSAQQFPDLHSELNLSSLELGDSALYFCASSVDTYTQYFGPGTRLTVL.

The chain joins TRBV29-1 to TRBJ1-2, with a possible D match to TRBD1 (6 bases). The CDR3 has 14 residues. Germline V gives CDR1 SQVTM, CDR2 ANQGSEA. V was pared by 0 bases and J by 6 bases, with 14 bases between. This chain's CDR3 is CSVEDGIGQNGYTF. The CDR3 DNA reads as TGCAGCGTTGAAGATGGGATTGGACAGAATGGCTACACCTTC.

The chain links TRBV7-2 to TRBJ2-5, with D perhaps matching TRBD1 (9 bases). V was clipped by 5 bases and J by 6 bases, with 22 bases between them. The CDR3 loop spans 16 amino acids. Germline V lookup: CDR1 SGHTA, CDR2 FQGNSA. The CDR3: CASSPEGTGTRKTQYF. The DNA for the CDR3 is TGTGCCAGCAGCCCGGAGGGGACAGGGACTAGGAAGACCCAGTACTTC.

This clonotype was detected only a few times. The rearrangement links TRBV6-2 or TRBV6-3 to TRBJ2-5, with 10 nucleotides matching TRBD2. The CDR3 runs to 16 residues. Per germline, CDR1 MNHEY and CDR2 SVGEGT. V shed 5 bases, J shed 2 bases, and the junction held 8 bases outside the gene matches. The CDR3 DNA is TGTGCCAGCAGTCCCCATCGGACTAGCGGACAAGAGACCCAGTACTTC. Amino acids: CASSPHRTSGQETQYF.

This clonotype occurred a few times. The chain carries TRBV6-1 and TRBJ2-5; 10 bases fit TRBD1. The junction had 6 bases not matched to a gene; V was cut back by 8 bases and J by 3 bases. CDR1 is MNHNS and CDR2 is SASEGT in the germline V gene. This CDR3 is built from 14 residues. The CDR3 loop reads CASGDRGFEETQYF. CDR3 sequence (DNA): TGTGCCAGCGGGGACAGGGGATTTGAAGAGACCCAGTACTTC.

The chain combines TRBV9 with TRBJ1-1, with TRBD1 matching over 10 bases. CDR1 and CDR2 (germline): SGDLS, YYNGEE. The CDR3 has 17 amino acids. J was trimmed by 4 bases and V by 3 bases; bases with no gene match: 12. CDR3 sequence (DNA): TGTGCCAGCAGCGGACCCCGGGACAGGGGAGGCGGCACTGAAGCTTTCTTT. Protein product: CASSGPRDRGGGTEAFF.

Here the CDR3 reads CASSPPGQFF. In DNA, the CDR3 is TGTGCCAGCAGCCCCCCGGGGCAGTTCTTC. The chain joins TRBV7-9 to TRBJ2-1, with unresolved D. V gave up 5 bases and J gave up 12 bases, with 8 bases separating them. The V gene's germline CDR1 is SEHNR and CDR2 FQNEAQ (reference sequence). The CDR3 totals 10 residues.

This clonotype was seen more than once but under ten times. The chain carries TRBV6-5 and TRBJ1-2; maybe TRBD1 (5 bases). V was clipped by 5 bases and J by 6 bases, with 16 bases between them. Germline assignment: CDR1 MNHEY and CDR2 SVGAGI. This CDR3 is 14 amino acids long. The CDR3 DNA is TGTGCCAGCAGTACCGCCGGGACCCCCGATGGCTACACCTTC. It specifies CASSTAGTPDGYTF.

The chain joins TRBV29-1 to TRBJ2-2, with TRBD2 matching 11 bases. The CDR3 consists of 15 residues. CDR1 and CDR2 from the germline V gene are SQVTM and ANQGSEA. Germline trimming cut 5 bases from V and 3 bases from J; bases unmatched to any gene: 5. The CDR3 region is CSVMTSGVHTGELFF. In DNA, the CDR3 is TGCAGCGTTATGACTAGCGGGGTCCACACCGGGGAGCTGTTTTTT.

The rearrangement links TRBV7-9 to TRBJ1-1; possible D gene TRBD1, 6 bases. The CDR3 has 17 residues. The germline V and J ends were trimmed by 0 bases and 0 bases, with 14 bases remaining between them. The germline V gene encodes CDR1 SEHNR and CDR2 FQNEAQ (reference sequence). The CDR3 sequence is CASSLAPRDTMNTEAFF. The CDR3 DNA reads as TGTGCCAGCAGCTTAGCCCCAAGGGACACTATGAACACTGAAGCTTTCTTT.